Presented here are 5 T cell receptor beta chains from one specimen sequenced in a study of shared clonotypes between healthy human individuals. Cells designated naive CD8 were CD45RO-negative and were positively selected for CCR7, with terminally differentiated effector memory CD45RA+ cells excluded. Clones were sequenced by immunoSEQ multiplex PCR, and TCRdb holds only the in-frame ones, with some missing. The sample contains roughly 890,000 clones, 80% to 95% of which appear only once. Sequencing used naive CD8+ T cells sorted from blood. The receptors stem from a man aged 25 to 45 in good health.

This sequence joins TRBV28 and TRBJ2-7, with 7 bases matching TRBD2. The CDR3 is 12 residues long. Germline trimming cut 7 bases from V and 4 bases from J; bases unmatched to any gene: 4. Germline V lookup: CDR1 MDHEN, CDR2 SYDVKM. The CDR3 reads CASNREDYEQYF. The CDR3 DNA sequence: TGTGCCAGCAACCGGGAGGATTACGAGCAGTACTTC.

This chain joins TRBV12-5 and TRBJ2-2; TRBD1 aligns across 9 bases. Germline lookup yields CDR1 LGHNT and CDR2 FRNRAP. The trim removed 6 bases at V and 4 bases at J, leaving 15 bases unmatched. The CDR3 is made up of 18 amino acids. CDR3 sequence (DNA): TGTGCTAGTGGCCAATTACCAGTGGGGACAGGGACCACCGGGGAGCTGTTTTTT. Encoded protein: CASGQLPVGTGTTGELFF. The complete variable domain, with remaining parts taken from reference TRBV12-5 and TRBJ2-2, reads DARVTQTPRHKVTEMGQEVTMRCQPILGHNTVFWYRQTMMQGLELLAYFRNRAPLDDSGMPKDRFSAEMPDATLATLKIQPSEPRDSAVYFCASGQLPVGTGTTGELFFGEGSRLTVL.

Details on this clone: The same CDR3 can be traced to other DNA sequences in this sample. The chain employs TRBV5-4 and TRBJ2-7; unclear D gene. The CDR3 covers 11 residues. V was clipped by 5 bases and J by 7 bases, with 10 bases between them. Germline V gene data show CDR1 as SGHNT and CDR2 as YYREEE (reference sequence). In DNA, the CDR3 is TGTGCCAGCAGTCACGGACGGGAGCAGTACTTC. It translates to CASSHGREQYF. The full variable domain, with the rest looked up from reference TRBV5-4 and TRBJ2-7, is ETGVTQSPTHLIKTRGQQVTLRCSSQSGHNTVSWYQQALGQGPQFIFQYYREEENGRGNFPPRFSGLQFPNYSSELNVNALELDDSALYLCASSHGREQYFGPGTRLTVT.

The chain joins TRBV2 to TRBJ2-1; D call uncertain. Germline assignment: CDR1 SNHLY and CDR2 FYNNEI. Deletions cut 7 bases from V and 10 bases from J, with 8 bases between. The CDR3 is 10 residues long. Here the CDR3 DNA reads TGTGCCAGCACCCAGGAAGAGCAGTTCTTC. As protein: CASTQEEQFF.

The rearrangement links TRBV5-1 to TRBJ2-3, with 11 bases that match TRBD2. CDR3 length: 15 amino acids. V lost 3 bases to trimming and J lost 3 bases; unmatched junction nucleotides: 3. CDR1 SGHRS and CDR2 YFSETQ come from the germline V gene. The CDR3 DNA reads TGCGCCAGCAGCTCACTAGCGGGAGAGACAGATACGCAGTATTTT. It yields the protein CASSSLAGETDTQYF.